This is a list of T cell receptor beta chains from one sample in a study of cytomegalovirus exposure and HLA in healthy donors. Profiling relied on immunoSEQ multiplex PCR, and the TCRdb table lists in-frame clones only, not all of them. The table includes roughly 120,000 clones, approximately 78% detected once. Material: PBMCs. The source is a man aged 25-45 years in good health and CMV-seropositive. CDR3s leave out the opening cysteine and the closing phenylalanine or tryptophan. Part of the rows lack a size; the others show once, few, many or a class for expanded clones.

CDR3: ASSFRLNTGELF
V: TRBV28
J: TRBJ2-2
size: NA

CDR3: ASSLFSRLDEQF
V: TRBV5-4
J: TRBJ2-1
size: NA

CDR3: ASSLIAGSYEQF
V: TRBV5-1
J: TRBJ2-1
size: NA

CDR3: ATSWGVSTDTQY
V: TRBV15
J: TRBJ2-3
size: NA

CDR3: ASSPLSGGGTEAF
V: TRBV11-2
J: TRBJ1-1
size: NA

CDR3: ASRDRVGEQF
V: TRBV19
J: TRBJ2-1
size: NA

CDR3: ASKGQGSSYEQY
V: TRBV5-1
J: TRBJ2-7
size: NA

CDR3: SAARGGDAF
V: TRBV20-1
J: TRBJ1-1
size: few

CDR3: ASSGQGNYGYT
V: TRBV5-6
J: TRBJ1-2
size: many

CDR3: ASSPSDSSYNEQF
V: TRBV5-1
J: TRBJ2-1
size: NA

CDR3: ASSRGALAGVDTQY
V: TRBV9
J: TRBJ2-3
size: NA

CDR3: ASSQRTSGLYNEQF
V: TRBV4-1
J: TRBJ2-1
size: NA

CDR3: ASSTPGGVDEQY
V: TRBV5-1
J: TRBJ2-7
size: NA

CDR3: ASTAVRQGKVEPQH
V: TRBV19
J: TRBJ1-5
size: NA

CDR3: ASSQHNGLSTDTQY
V: TRBV5-6
J: TRBJ2-3
size: NA

CDR3: ASSPRLGTGYSPLH
V: TRBV4-2
J: TRBJ1-6
size: NA